This TCR beta chain emerged from a study of blood T cell repertoires in COVID-19. As for the study in general: The cDNA or gDNA used as material had been derived from T cells, B-cell-depleted T cells, or PBMCs.

TCRdb's copy holds only in-frame clones and misses some; the assay was immunoSEQ multiplex PCR. The sample holds about 350,000 clones, almost 90% seen once. Trimming removed 5 bases from V and 7 bases from J; junction bases left unmatched: 11. The V gene's germline CDR1 is MDHEN and CDR2 SYDVKM. The CDR3 is 15 residues long. The chain is built from TRBV28 and TRBJ1-5, with TRBD1 matching 7 bases. This clonotype was sampled from a woman in her 70s with COVID-19, enrolled during active disease. The sequenced material came from peripheral blood. In DNA, the CDR3 is TGTGCCAGCAGTCCTAAGGCAGGGGGACGCCAGCCCCAGCATTTT. It codes for CASSPKAGGRQPQHF.